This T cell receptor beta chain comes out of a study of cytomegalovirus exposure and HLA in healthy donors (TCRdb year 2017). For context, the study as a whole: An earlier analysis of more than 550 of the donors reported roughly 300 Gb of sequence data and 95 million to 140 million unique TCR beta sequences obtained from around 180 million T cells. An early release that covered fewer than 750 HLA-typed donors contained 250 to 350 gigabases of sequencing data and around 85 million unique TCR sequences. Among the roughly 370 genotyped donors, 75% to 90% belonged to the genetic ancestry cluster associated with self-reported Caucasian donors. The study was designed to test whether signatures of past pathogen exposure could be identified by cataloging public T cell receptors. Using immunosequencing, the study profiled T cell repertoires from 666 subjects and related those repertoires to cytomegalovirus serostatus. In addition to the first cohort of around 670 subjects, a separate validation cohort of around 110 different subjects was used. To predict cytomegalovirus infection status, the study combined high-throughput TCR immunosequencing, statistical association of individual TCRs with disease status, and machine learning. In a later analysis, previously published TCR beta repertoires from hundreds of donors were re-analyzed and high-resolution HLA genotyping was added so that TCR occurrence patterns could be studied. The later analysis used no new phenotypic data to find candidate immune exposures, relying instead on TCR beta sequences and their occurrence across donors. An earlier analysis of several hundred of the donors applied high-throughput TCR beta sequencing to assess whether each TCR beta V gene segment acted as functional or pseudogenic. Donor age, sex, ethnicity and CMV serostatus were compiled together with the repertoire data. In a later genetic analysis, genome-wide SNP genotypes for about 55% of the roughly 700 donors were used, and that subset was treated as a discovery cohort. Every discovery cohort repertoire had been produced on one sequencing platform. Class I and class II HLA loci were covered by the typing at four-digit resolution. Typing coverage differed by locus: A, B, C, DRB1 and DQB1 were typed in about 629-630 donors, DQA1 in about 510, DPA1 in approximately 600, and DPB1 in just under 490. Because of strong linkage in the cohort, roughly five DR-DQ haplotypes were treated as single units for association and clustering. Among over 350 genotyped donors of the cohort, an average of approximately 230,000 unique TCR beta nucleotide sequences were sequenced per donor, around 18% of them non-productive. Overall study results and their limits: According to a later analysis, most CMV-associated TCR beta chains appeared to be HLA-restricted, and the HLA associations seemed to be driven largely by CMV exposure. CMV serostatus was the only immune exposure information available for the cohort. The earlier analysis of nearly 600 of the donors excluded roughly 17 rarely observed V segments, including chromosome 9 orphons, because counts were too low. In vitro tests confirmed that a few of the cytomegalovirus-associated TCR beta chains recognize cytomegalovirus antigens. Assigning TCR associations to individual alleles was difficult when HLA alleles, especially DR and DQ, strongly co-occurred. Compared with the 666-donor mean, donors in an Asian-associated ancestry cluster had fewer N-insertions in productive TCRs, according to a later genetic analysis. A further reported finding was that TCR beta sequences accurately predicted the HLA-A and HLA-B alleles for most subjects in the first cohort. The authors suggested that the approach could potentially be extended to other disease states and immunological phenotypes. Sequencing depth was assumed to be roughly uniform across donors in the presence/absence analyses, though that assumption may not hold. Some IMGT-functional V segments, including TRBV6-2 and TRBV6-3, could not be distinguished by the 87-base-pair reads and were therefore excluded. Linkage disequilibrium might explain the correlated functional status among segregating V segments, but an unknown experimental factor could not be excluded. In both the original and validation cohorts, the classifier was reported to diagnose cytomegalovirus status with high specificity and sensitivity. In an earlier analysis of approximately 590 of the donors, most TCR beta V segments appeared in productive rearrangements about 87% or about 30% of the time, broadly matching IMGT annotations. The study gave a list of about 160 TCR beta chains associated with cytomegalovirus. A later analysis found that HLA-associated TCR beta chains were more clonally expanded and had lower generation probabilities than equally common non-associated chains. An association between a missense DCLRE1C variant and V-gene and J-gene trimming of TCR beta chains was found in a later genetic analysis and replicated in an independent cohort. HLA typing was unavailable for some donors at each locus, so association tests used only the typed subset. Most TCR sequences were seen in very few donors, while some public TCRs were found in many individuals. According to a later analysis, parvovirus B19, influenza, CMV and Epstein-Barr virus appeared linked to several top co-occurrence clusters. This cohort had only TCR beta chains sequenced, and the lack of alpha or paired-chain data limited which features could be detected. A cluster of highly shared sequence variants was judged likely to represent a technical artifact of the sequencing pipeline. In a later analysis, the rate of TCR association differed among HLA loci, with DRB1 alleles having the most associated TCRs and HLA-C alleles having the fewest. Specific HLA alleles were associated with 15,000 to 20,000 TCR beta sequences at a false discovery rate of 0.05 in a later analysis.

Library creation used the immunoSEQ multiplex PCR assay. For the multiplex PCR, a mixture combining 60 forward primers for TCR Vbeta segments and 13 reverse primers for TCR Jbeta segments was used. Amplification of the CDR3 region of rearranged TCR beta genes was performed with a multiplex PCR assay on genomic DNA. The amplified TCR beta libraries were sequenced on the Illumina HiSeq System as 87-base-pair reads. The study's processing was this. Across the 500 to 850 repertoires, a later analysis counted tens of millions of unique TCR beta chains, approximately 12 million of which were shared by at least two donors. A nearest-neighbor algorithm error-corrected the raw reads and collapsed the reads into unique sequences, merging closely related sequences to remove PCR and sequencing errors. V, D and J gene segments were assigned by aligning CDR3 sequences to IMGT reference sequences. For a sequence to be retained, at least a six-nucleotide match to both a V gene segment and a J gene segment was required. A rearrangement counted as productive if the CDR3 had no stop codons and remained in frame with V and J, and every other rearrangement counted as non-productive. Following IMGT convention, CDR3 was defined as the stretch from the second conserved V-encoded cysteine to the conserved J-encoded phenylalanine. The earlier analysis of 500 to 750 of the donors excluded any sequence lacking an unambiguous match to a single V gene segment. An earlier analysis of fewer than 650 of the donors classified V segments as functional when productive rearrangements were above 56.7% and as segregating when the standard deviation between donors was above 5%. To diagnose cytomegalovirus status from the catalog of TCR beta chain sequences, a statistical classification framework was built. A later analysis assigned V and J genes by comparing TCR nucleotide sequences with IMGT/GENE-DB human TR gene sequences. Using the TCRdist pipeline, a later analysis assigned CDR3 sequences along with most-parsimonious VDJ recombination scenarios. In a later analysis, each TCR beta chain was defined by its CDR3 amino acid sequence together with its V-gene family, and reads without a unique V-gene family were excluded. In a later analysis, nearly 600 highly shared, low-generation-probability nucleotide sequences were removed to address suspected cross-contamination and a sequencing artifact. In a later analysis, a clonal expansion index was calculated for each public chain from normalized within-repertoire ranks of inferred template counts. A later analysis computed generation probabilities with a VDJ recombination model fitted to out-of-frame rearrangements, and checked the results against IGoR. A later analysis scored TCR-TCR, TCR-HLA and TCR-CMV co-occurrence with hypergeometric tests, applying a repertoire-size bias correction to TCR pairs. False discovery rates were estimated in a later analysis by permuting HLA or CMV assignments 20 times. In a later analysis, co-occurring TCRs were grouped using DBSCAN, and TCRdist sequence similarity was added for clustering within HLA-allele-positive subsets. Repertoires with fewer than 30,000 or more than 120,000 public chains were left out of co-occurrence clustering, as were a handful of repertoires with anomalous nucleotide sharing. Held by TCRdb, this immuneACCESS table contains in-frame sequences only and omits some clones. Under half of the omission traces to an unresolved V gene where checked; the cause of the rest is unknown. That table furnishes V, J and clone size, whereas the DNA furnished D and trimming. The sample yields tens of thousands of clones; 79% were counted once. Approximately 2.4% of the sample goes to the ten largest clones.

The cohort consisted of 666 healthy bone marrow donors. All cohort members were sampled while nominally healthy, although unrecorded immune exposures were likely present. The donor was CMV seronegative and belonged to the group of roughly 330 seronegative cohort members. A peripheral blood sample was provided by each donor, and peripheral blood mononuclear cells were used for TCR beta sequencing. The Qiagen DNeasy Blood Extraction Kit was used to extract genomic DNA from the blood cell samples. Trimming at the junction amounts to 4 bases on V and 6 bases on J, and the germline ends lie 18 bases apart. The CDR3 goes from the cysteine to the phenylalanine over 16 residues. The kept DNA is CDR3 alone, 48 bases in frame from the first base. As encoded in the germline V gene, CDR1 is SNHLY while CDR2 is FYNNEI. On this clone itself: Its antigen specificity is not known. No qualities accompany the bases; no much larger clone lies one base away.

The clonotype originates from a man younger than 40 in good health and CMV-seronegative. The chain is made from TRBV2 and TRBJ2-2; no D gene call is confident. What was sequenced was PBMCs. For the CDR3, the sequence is CASSVGRHAYPGELFF. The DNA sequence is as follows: TGTGCCAGCAGTGTTGGGCGACATGCTTATCCCGGGGAGCTGTTTTTT.